Here is one TCR beta chain with its context. There is no known antigen for this receptor. No base qualities exist here, and no much larger clone lies one base off it. The library was made by the immunoSEQ multiplex PCR assay. A mixture of 60 forward primers for TCR Vbeta segments and 13 reverse primers for TCR Jbeta segments was used in the multiplex PCR. The CDR3 region of rearranged TCR beta genes was amplified from genomic DNA by a multiplex PCR assay. The Illumina HiSeq System was used to sequence the amplified TCR beta libraries as 87-base-pair reads. The published analysis was carried out like this. Across the roughly 600 repertoires, a later analysis counted about 81 million unique TCR beta chains, roughly 11 million of which were shared by at least two donors. Raw reads were error-corrected and collapsed into unique sequences with a nearest-neighbor algorithm that merged closely related sequences to remove PCR and sequencing errors. To assign V, D and J gene segments, CDR3 sequences were aligned to IMGT reference sequences. For a sequence to be retained, at least a six-nucleotide match to both a V gene segment and a J gene segment was required. A rearrangement counted as productive if the CDR3 had no stop codons and remained in frame with V and J, and every other rearrangement counted as non-productive. CDR3 was defined according to IMGT convention as the region running from the second conserved V-encoded cysteine to the conserved J-encoded phenylalanine. The earlier analysis of approximately 500 of the donors excluded sequences that lacked an unambiguous match to a single V gene segment. An earlier analysis of about 600 of the donors called V segments functional above 56.7% productive rearrangements and segregating when the between-donor standard deviation exceeded 5%. A statistical classification framework was built to diagnose cytomegalovirus status from the catalog of TCR beta chain sequences. A later analysis assigned V and J genes by comparing TCR nucleotide sequences with IMGT/GENE-DB human TR gene sequences. A later analysis assigned CDR3 sequences and most-parsimonious VDJ recombination scenarios with the TCRdist pipeline. A later analysis defined each TCR beta chain by its CDR3 amino acid sequence plus V-gene family, and excluded reads lacking a unique V-gene family. As a way to deal with suspected cross-contamination and a sequencing artifact, a later analysis dropped 640 or so nucleotide sequences that were highly shared and had low generation probability. In a later analysis, a clonal expansion index was calculated for each public chain from normalized within-repertoire ranks of inferred template counts. Generation probabilities in a later analysis came from a VDJ recombination model fitted to out-of-frame rearrangements, and those results were checked against IGoR. A later analysis scored TCR-TCR, TCR-HLA and TCR-CMV co-occurrence with hypergeometric tests, applying a repertoire-size bias correction to TCR pairs. In a later analysis, false discovery rates were estimated by permuting HLA or CMV assignments 20 times. A later analysis grouped co-occurring TCRs with DBSCAN, adding TCRdist sequence similarity when clustering within HLA-allele-positive subsets. Co-occurrence clustering excluded repertoires with fewer than 30,000 or more than 120,000 public chains, plus five with anomalous nucleotide sharing. TCRdb stores this immuneACCESS table with in-frame sequences only. Part of the clones is absent; in the studies checked, under half of the shortfall reflects unresolved V genes, and no reason is known for the rest. That table supplies the V and J calls and clone size; D and trimming were determined from the DNA. The sample contains about 170,000 clones, approximately 72% of them found a single time. The leading ten clones occupy roughly 2% of the sample.

The cohort comprised fewer than 750 healthy bone marrow donors. At the time of sampling, all cohort members were nominally healthy, though unrecorded immune exposures were likely present. The donor was CMV seronegative and was included in the group of 352 seronegative cohort members. Each donor provided a peripheral blood sample, and peripheral blood mononuclear cells were used for TCR beta sequencing. Genomic DNA extraction from the blood cell samples was performed with the Qiagen DNeasy Blood Extraction Kit. The data were taken from a study of cytomegalovirus exposure and HLA in healthy donors (dated by TCRdb to the late 2010s). Background on the whole study: An earlier analysis of several hundred of the donors reported about 290 Gb of sequence data and 117 million unique TCR beta sequences from some 180 million T cells. A later genetic analysis took genome-wide SNP genotypes for about 60% of the roughly 670 donors and used that subset as a discovery cohort. Every discovery cohort repertoire had been produced on one sequencing platform. Rather than drawing on any new phenotypic data, the later analysis identified candidate immune exposures from TCR beta sequences and the way those sequences occurred across donors. Along with the approximately 600-subject first cohort, a separate validation cohort of approximately 110 different subjects was used. In a later analysis, previously published TCR beta repertoires from about 670 donors were re-analyzed and high-resolution HLA genotyping was added so that TCR occurrence patterns could be studied. Donor age, sex, ethnicity and CMV serostatus were compiled alongside the repertoire data. About 280 gigabases of sequencing data and 70 million to 95 million unique TCR sequences made up an early release that covered some 640 HLA-typed donors. The study combined high-throughput TCR immunosequencing, statistical association of individual TCRs with disease status, and machine learning to predict cytomegalovirus infection status. The study profiled the T cell repertoires of about 720 subjects by immunosequencing and related them to cytomegalovirus serostatus. An earlier analysis of 587 of the donors applied high-throughput TCR beta sequencing to assess whether each TCR beta V gene segment acted as functional or pseudogenic. On average, about 240,000 unique TCR beta nucleotide sequences were sequenced per donor among 398 genotyped donors of the cohort, with roughly 19% of those sequences being non-productive. The number of typed donors differed by locus: roughly 629-640 for A, B, C, DRB1 and DQB1; approximately 530 for DQA1; some 610 for DPA1; and roughly 490 for DPB1. Class I and class II HLA loci were covered by the typing at four-digit resolution. About five DR-DQ haplotypes were treated as single units for association and clustering because of strong linkage in the cohort. The study aimed to test whether signatures of past pathogen exposure could be identified by cataloging public T cell receptors. The genetic ancestry cluster associated with self-reported Caucasian donors included roughly four fifths of the approximately 410 genotyped donors. Overall study outcomes, separate from this receptor: Assigning TCR associations to individual alleles was difficult when HLA alleles, especially DR and DQ, strongly co-occurred. A later analysis found that most CMV-associated TCR beta chains appeared HLA-restricted, with HLA associations seemingly driven largely by CMV exposure. Broadly in line with IMGT annotations, most TCR beta V segments showed up in productive rearrangements about 87% or about 30% of the time in an earlier analysis of about 500 of the donors. In a later analysis, HLA-associated TCR beta chains were found to be more clonally expanded and to have lower generation probabilities than equally common non-associated chains. Some IMGT-functional V segments, including TRBV6-2 and TRBV6-3, could not be distinguished by the 87-base-pair reads and were therefore excluded. This cohort had only TCR beta chains sequenced, and the lack of alpha or paired-chain data limited which features could be detected. The study gave a list of roughly 150 TCR beta chains associated with cytomegalovirus. According to a later genetic analysis, donors in an Asian-associated ancestry cluster had fewer N-insertions in productive TCRs than the roughly 700-donor mean. V-gene and J-gene trimming of TCR beta chains was associated with a missense DCLRE1C variant in a later genetic analysis, and the association was replicated in an independent cohort. In a later analysis, TCR association rates were found to vary across HLA loci, with the most associated TCRs seen for DRB1 alleles and the fewest for HLA-C alleles. HLA typing was unavailable for some donors at each locus, so association tests used only the typed subset. The classifier was reported to diagnose cytomegalovirus status with high specificity and sensitivity in both the original and validation cohorts. In vitro tests confirmed that a few of the cytomegalovirus-associated TCR beta chains recognize cytomegalovirus antigens. At a false discovery rate of 0.05, a later analysis linked roughly 17,000 TCR beta sequences to specific HLA alleles. A further reported finding was that TCR beta sequences accurately predicted the HLA-A and HLA-B alleles for most subjects in the first cohort. The presence/absence analyses assumed that sequencing depth was roughly uniform across donors, and that assumption may not be true. A group of highly shared sequence variants was considered likely to be a technical artifact of the sequencing pipeline. A later analysis reported that several top co-occurrence clusters appeared linked to parvovirus B19, influenza, CMV and Epstein-Barr virus. According to the authors, the approach could potentially be generalized to other disease states and immunological phenotypes. Most TCR sequences were seen in very few donors, while some public TCRs were found in many individuals. The earlier analysis of about 600 of the donors excluded around 17 rarely observed V segments, including chromosome 9 orphons, because counts were too low. Linkage disequilibrium might explain the correlated functional status among segregating V segments, but an unknown experimental factor could not be excluded. For the cohort, immune exposure information was limited to CMV serostatus.

The CDR3 contains 15 residues, cysteine and phenylalanine counted. The CDR3 DNA has 45 bases and is translated from base 1. Looking up the germline V gene (reference sequence) yields CDR1 SGHKS and CDR2 YYEKEE. A distance of 15 bases separates the germline ends of V and J, which lose 3 bases and 2 bases respectively. The sequenced sample consisted of PBMCs. The rearrangement joined TRBV5-5 to TRBJ2-7; the D gene is perhaps TRBD2, from 6 matching bases. The receptor's source is a female donor in good health and CMV-seronegative. In nucleotide form, the sequence is TGTGCCAGCAGCTCGCCGGGACTGAGCACCTACGAGCAGTACTTC. Translation gives CASSSPGLSTYEQYF.